Reported below is one TCR beta chain. Assay: immunoSEQ multiplex PCR; the TCRdb copy retains only in-frame clones and omits some. The table has over 65,000 clones, more than 85% seen once; the top ten hold under 3%. These data are taken from a study of T cell changes during pregnancy in multiple sclerosis. The CDR3 is made up of 14 amino acids. The germline CDR1 and CDR2 sequences are SEHNR and FQNEAQ (reference sequence). V lost 5 bases and J lost 0; bases outside the gene matches: 3. The clonotype was recovered from a female donor with multiple sclerosis, enrolled in a pregnancy study. The chain combines TRBV7-9 with TRBJ1-2; 7 bases align to TRBD1. The source was peripheral blood, collected in the first trimester of pregnancy. The CDR3: CASSPGQTNYGYTF. CDR3 coding DNA: TGTGCCAGCAGCCCGGGACAGACTAACTATGGCTACACCTTC.